The rows below give T cell receptor beta chains drawn from one sample of a study of response to subunit inactivated influenza vaccine. Using its own MiXCR run on the RT-PCR reads, TCRdb lists one record per CDR3 protein. This table holds 430,000 or so distinct CDR3 sequences, 10% to 11% found once. The starting material was PBMCs from blood, obtained roughly 45 days after vaccination. These receptors all come from a man aged 45-60 years who received an inactivated influenza vaccine. CDR3s include the opening cysteine and the closing phenylalanine or tryptophan. Each record gives: CDR3 protein, V gene, J gene, clone size. Only some rows state a clone size, as once, few, many or a class for expanded clones.

CASSFRGQLTDTQYF	TRBV7-2	TRBJ2-3	many
CATSNQRTAYYEQYF	TRBV15	TRBJ2-7	few
CASSLGESYGYTF	TRBV7-2	TRBJ1-2	NA
CASSPDLNEQFF	TRBV7-9	TRBJ2-1	many
CASSEIDRAWRHPGANVLTF	TRBV11-2	TRBJ2-6	NA
CASSFAPGRPEKLFF	TRBV12-3/TRBV12-4	TRBJ1-4	many
CSATRAGVYNEQFF	TRBV20-1	TRBJ2-1	NA
CASSPSPNYEQYF	TRBV7-3	TRBJ2-7	many
CASSFLSPTGSTDTQYF	TRBV27	TRBJ2-3	NA
CATQGQARNQPQHF	TRBV24-1	TRBJ1-5	many
CASSPNYGLQPQHF	TRBV7-2	TRBJ1-5	NA
CASSPTGVRVNTEAFF	TRBV7-9	TRBJ1-1	NA
CASSRAETQYF	TRBV18	TRBJ2-5	NA
CSAARGGLASPFF	TRBV20-1	TRBJ2-1	few
CATSRAGAGEQYF	TRBV15	TRBJ2-7	NA
CASSPEPTGLSTEAFF	TRBV5-1	TRBJ1-1	few
CSAIKLRASISDTQYF	TRBV20-1	TRBJ2-3	many
CASSVNLLAGSYNEQFF	TRBV9	TRBJ2-1	few
CASSLGTSGPREAQYF	TRBV5-1	TRBJ2-5	many
CASSHGVYEQYF	TRBV14	TRBJ2-7	few
CASSQDRGSGANVLTF	TRBV4-3	TRBJ2-6	few
CASSSSGRQFF	TRBV6-2/TRBV6-3	TRBJ2-1	few
CASSPTTANTEAFF	TRBV7-3	TRBJ1-1	few
CSASSSGRVHNEQFF	TRBV20-1	TRBJ2-1	few
CASSYSIISGDKETQYF	TRBV6-5	TRBJ2-5	many
CASSLHSRDTQYF	TRBV18	TRBJ2-3	few
CASSTSSWEQYF	TRBV7-9	TRBJ2-7	NA
CASSWQRQGSTEAFF	TRBV5-1	TRBJ1-1	few
CATAGGRGRNFFETQYF	TRBV27	TRBJ2-5	few
CASSLDATYYGYTF	TRBV7-9	TRBJ1-2	NA
CSASNGKGSAYNEQFF	TRBV20-1	TRBJ2-1	few
CASSFKGENIQYF	TRBV7-3	TRBJ2-4	few
CAISGVATGGSYEQYF	TRBV10-3	TRBJ2-7	NA
CASSLLVGTGPQEQYF	TRBV5-5	TRBJ2-7	NA
CAISEANGEDTQYF	TRBV10-3	TRBJ2-3	NA
CASSQEGESSGLEQFF	TRBV4-2	TRBJ2-1	few
CASSPVGSSTDTQYF	TRBV5-1	TRBJ2-3	NA